Each of the 8 T cell receptor beta chains below was sequenced from the same sample in a study of regulatory T cells in long-lasting Graves disease. Investigators prepared the TCR beta libraries by applying iRepertoire HTBI primers and Arm-PCR of CDR3 regions. In TCRdb, the multiplex PCR reads were re-called with MiXCR into one record per CDR3 protein. The data show 450,000 or so distinct CDR3 sequences, roughly 20% seen once. Time point in this sample: persistent/refractory GD, antithyroid drugs over 5 years with positive TRAb. Following extraction of RNA from PBMCs, that RNA was used to make the TCR library. The starting material was peripheral blood mononuclear cells (PBMCs), obtained when the disease was refractory, from a patient treated with antithyroid drugs. Receptor source: a female donor with Graves disease.

This clonotype occurred many times. This rearrangement joins TRBV5-6 to TRBJ1-1; D might be TRBD1 (5 bases). There are 13 residues in the CDR3. Trimming took 7 bases from V and 5 from J, leaving 15 bases between them. CDR1 and CDR2 from the germline V gene are SGHDT and YYEEEE. The CDR3 DNA sequence: TGTGCCAGCTTGGGGGGGACTTTGACTGAAGCTTTCTTT. This sequence encodes CASLGGTLTEAFF. Looking up the rest from reference TRBV5-6 and TRBJ1-1 gives the full variable domain: DAGVTQSPTHLIKTRGQQVTLRCSPKSGHDTVSWYQQALGQGPQFIFQYYEEEERQRGNFPDRFSGHQFPNYSSELNVNALLLGDSALYLCASLGGTLTEAFFGQGTRLTVV.

This clonotype was seen many times. The chain combines TRBV7-9 with TRBJ2-7; 7 bases are a match to TRBD1. The junction had 5 bases not matched to a gene; V was cut back by 5 bases and J by 1 base. The germline CDR1 and CDR2 sequences are SEHNR and FQNEAQ (reference sequence). The CDR3 totals 14 residues. CDR3 nucleotide sequence: TGTGCCAGCAGCCAACCGGGACAGTCCTACGAGCAGTACTTC. Amino acids: CASSQPGQSYEQYF.

This clonotype was counted once. The CDR3 end shows no conserved phenylalanine or tryptophan, and so a read error is likely. This chain uses TRBV6-1 with TRBJ1-1, with a possible D match to TRBD1 (6 bases). With 7 bases removed from V and 8 bases from J, the gap between germline ends came to 20 bases. CDR3 length: 14 amino acids. Germline V gene data show CDR1 as MNHNS and CDR2 as SASEGT. CDR3 in amino acids: CASNQFVGGAEAFL. The CDR3 DNA is TGTGCCAGCAACCAATTCGTCGGGGGCGCGGAAGCTTTCCTT.

Many counts were recorded for this clonotype. J is TRBJ2-7 and V is TRBV5-1; D gene uncertain. CDR1 SGHRS and CDR2 YFSETQ come from the germline V gene. The CDR3 loop spans 13 amino acids. The V and J ends lost 3 bases and 1 base respectively, with 8 bases between them. This chain's CDR3 is CASSSTLSYEQYF. CDR3 DNA sequence: TGCGCCAGCAGCTCTACCCTTTCCTACGAGCAGTACTTC. Based on the CDR3 plus reference TRBV5-1 and TRBJ2-7, the full variable domain is KAGVTQTPRYLIKTRGQQVTLSCSPISGHRSVSWYQQTPGQGLQFLFEYFSETQRNKGNFPGRFSGRQFSNSRSEMNVSTLELGDSALYLCASSSTLSYEQYFGPGTRLTVT.

The gene calls are TRBV5-5 and TRBJ2-7, with 8 bases lining up with TRBD2. CDR3 length equals 15 residues. J lost 4 bases, V lost 0 bases, and 6 bases had no gene match. Germline V CDR1 and CDR2: SGHKS, YYEKEE (reference sequence). CDR3 sequence reads: CASSLDGRALYEQYF. The DNA of the CDR3 is TGTGCCAGCAGCTTGGACGGGAGGGCCTTATACGAGCAGTACTTC.

The chain links TRBV2 to TRBJ1-5, with a possible D match to TRBD1 (6 bases). Germline V gene data show CDR1 as SNHLY and CDR2 as FYNNEI. The CDR3 sequence is 12 residues long. V was clipped by 10 bases and J by 3 bases, with 10 bases between them. CDR3 coding DNA: TGTGCCACCGGACAGATCAATCAGCCCCAGCATTTT. Encoded protein: CATGQINQPQHF.

The sample holds a few counts of this clonotype. This chain uses TRBV9 with TRBJ2-7; tentative D call: TRBD2 (6 bases). Trimming shortened V by 6 bases and J by 4 bases, and 17 bases separated the two germline ends. Germline lookup yields CDR1 SGDLS and CDR2 YYNGEE. The CDR3 is made up of 14 amino acids. The CDR3 bases are TGTGCCAGCAACGAGGGAGGTACTGAGTACGAGCAGTACTTC. Translated, it gives CASNEGGTEYEQYF.

A remark on this clonotype: A much larger clone differs by one base, so this may be a read error. The chain couples TRBV27 to TRBJ1-5; D not certain. CDR3 length: 16 amino acids. CDR1 MNHEY and CDR2 SMNVEV come from the germline V gene (reference sequence). The CDR3 coding sequence is TGTGCCAGCAGTTTATCCCCGAATTTCGGCAATCAGCCCCGGCATTTT. Amino acids: CASSLSPNFGNQPRHF.